The source of this T cell receptor beta chain is a study of shared clonotypes between healthy human individuals. Turning to the study itself: Researchers drew samples from two women and a few men aged 18 to 49. Each donor contributed plates that comprised three CD4 naive, three CD4 memory, two CD8 naive and one CD8 memory.

Healthy HIV-negative adults without recent acute infections or vaccinations served as donors. Method: immunoSEQ multiplex PCR; TCRdb's copy keeps in-frame clones and lacks some. The data hold 950,000 to 1,100,000 clones, with around 76% observed a single time. Trimming removed 5 bases at V and 7 bases at J, with 14 bases between. Germline assignment: CDR1 SGHAT and CDR2 FQNNGV. The CDR3 totals 13 residues. The J gene is TRBJ1-2, the V gene TRBV11-2; tentative D call: TRBD1 (6 bases). This receptor was identified in a man between 18 and 29 years old in good health. The sequenced sample was memory CD4+ T cells sorted from blood. The subset: CD45RA-negative fraction. The CDR3 spells CASSQYRVAGYTF. CDR3 nucleotides: TGTGCCAGCAGCCAATACAGGGTGGCTGGCTACACCTTC.